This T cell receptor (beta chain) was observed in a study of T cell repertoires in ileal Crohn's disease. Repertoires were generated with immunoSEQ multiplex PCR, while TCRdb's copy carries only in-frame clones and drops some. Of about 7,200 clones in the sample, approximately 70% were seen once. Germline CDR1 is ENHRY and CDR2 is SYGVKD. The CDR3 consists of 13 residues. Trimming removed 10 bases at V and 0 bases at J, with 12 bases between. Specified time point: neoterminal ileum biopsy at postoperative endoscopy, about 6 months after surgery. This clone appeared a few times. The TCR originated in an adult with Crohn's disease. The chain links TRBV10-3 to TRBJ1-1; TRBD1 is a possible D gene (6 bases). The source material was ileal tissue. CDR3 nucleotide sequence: TGTGCCACACGGGACATCATGAACACTGAAGCTTTCTTT. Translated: CATRDIMNTEAFF.